This TCR beta chain was identified in a study of blood T cell repertoires in COVID-19. CDR3 length: 16 amino acids. V lost 3 bases and J lost 4; bases outside the gene matches: 9. The V gene's germline CDR1 is SGDLS and CDR2 YYNGEE. Produced via immunoSEQ multiplex PCR; TCRdb's table is partial and in-frame only. The data hold some 300,000 clones, with about nine tenths observed a single time. Residents of about two dozen US areas, aged 18 to 89 years, made up the participants. Donors were grouped by their self-reported clinical history. Donors in Cohort 3 who had recovered were those with two negative PCRs, healthcare professional clearance, or resolution of their symptoms.

The chain couples TRBV9 to TRBJ2-1; 8 bases map to TRBD1. Sequences were obtained from PBMCs or T cells enriched from blood (not recorded which). The receptor was isolated from a woman aged 25 to 39 who had recovered from COVID-19. DNA for the CDR3: TGTGCCAGCAGCGGGGCAGGGGGCAACTCTTACAATGAGCAGTTCTTC. It is translated as CASSGAGGNSYNEQFF.